These 20 T cell receptor beta chains were all obtained from the same sample, sequenced in a study of blood T cell repertoires in COVID-19. Generated by immunoSEQ multiplex PCR, the TCRdb table keeps only in-frame clones and is missing some. The sample consists of just over 25,000 clones, about 90% of them appearing once. The sequencing sample was made of peripheral blood. The receptor set was obtained from an older man with acute or convalescent COVID-19.

This clone has a handful of counts. This sequence joins TRBV7-9 and TRBJ1-4, with TRBD1 identical over 7 bases. Germline V gives CDR1 SEHNR, CDR2 FQNEAQ (reference sequence). The CDR3 extends over 16 amino acids. The J segment lost 7 bases and the V segment lost 4 bases, leaving 12 bases of the junction unmatched. The CDR3 DNA is TGTGCCAGCAGCTCTGGACAGGCAGGAATTGTTGAAAAACTGTTTTTT. Amino acid sequence: CASSSGQAGIVEKLFF.

This clone is a singleton in its sample. This chain links TRBV7-3 with TRBJ1-2; possibly TRBD1 for D (6 bases). Trimming pared 1 base from V and 3 bases from J, leaving 21 bases between. CDR3 length equals 18 residues. Germline CDR1 reads SGHTA; CDR2 reads FQGTGA. CDR3: CASSLKGGGPWKDYGYTF. CDR3 in DNA: TGTGCCAGCAGCTTAAAGGGAGGGGGGCCATGGAAGGACTATGGCTACACCTTC.

The rearrangement uses TRBV5-1 and TRBJ1-6; 9 bases fit TRBD1. The CDR3 loop spans 15 amino acids. The trim removed 4 bases at V and 9 bases at J, leaving 8 bases unmatched. The germline gives CDR1 SGHRS, CDR2 YFSETQ. The CDR3 loop reads CASSQIQGASSPLHF. The DNA for the CDR3 is TGCGCCAGCAGCCAGATACAGGGGGCCTCTTCACCCCTCCACTTT.

The chain uses TRBV7-3 and TRBJ2-1; 8 bases agree with TRBD2. Germline assignment: CDR1 SGHTA and CDR2 FQGTGA. V dropped 5 bases and J dropped 7; count of bases not matched to a gene: 10. This CDR3 contains 15 residues. The CDR3 DNA follows: TGTGCCAGCAGCCCTGGGACTAGTTTGTCAAATGAGCAGTTCTTC. Its protein product is CASSPGTSLSNEQFF. Filled out from reference TRBV7-3 and TRBJ2-1, the complete variable domain reads GAGVSQTPSNKVTEKGKYVELRCDPISGHTALYWYRQSLGQGPEFLIYFQGTGAADDSGLPNDRFFAVRPEGSVSTLKIQRTERGDSAVYLCASSPGTSLSNEQFFGPGTRLTVL.

V usage is TRBV5-1 and J usage is TRBJ2-1; D is possibly TRBD2 (5 bases). The CDR3 sequence is 14 residues long. Trimming shortened V by 3 bases and J by 8 bases, and 15 bases separated the two germline ends. Germline CDR1 is SGHRS and CDR2 is YFSETQ. CDR3 protein: CASSSGFGGDEQFF. CDR3 sequence (DNA): TGCGCCAGCAGCTCGGGATTTGGTGGGGATGAGCAGTTCTTC.

This chain uses TRBV5-6 with TRBJ2-3; possible D gene TRBD1, 5 bases. Per germline, CDR1 SGHDT and CDR2 YYEEEE. V was cut by 0 bases and J by 1 base, with 6 bases left in between. The CDR3 sequence is 14 residues long. The CDR3: CASSLGGGTDTQYF. CDR3 DNA: TGTGCCAGCAGCTTGGGGGGCGGCACAGATACGCAGTATTTT.

This sequence joins TRBV7-2 and TRBJ2-7, with D possibly being TRBD2 (5 bases). From germline, CDR1 is SGHTA and CDR2 FQGNSA. The CDR3 runs to 15 residues. Between the trimmed V and J ends, which lost 1 base and 2 bases, there was a span of 12 bases. CDR3 loop: CASSLVGGLTYEQYF. As DNA, the CDR3 is TGTGCCAGCAGCTTAGTGGGCGGGTTGACCTACGAGCAGTACTTC.

The J gene is TRBJ2-3, the V gene TRBV7-2, with a tentative D call TRBD1 (5 bases). The CDR3 is made up of 13 amino acids. Germline V gene lookup returns CDR1 SGHTA and CDR2 FQGNSA. Deletions cut 2 bases from V and 4 bases from J, with 7 bases between. The chain's CDR3 is CASSLQGSDTQYF. CDR3 nucleotide sequence: TGTGCCAGCAGCTTACAGGGTTCAGATACGCAGTATTTT.

The rearrangement uses TRBV28 and TRBJ1-3, with no clear D. V lost 1 base and J lost 4, with 11 bases in between. The V gene's germline CDR1 is MDHEN and CDR2 SYDVKM. CDR3 length: 15 residues. CDR3 protein: CASSLYPSGGNTIYF. The CDR3, as DNA: TGTGCCAGCAGTTTATATCCCAGCGGAGGAAACACCATATATTTT.

The V gene is TRBV3-1 (or the pseudogene TRBV3-2), the J gene TRBJ2-1; D remains unclear. CDR1 and CDR2 (germline): LGHDT, YNNKEL (reference sequence). The ends were cut back, 1 base at V and 7 bases at J, with 5 bases in the middle. This CDR3 is 12 amino acids long. CDR3 in amino acids: CASSQVSNEQFF. As DNA, the CDR3 is TGTGCCAGCAGCCAAGTGAGTAATGAGCAGTTCTTC.

This chain uses TRBV3-1 (or the pseudogene TRBV3-2) with TRBJ1-2, with TRBD1 as a possible D gene (5 bases). The V and J ends lost 4 bases and 8 bases respectively, with 14 bases between them. The germline CDR1 and CDR2 sequences are LGHDT and YNNKEL (reference sequence). The CDR3 has 13 residues. This CDR3 is CASSRRSGGGYTF. CDR3 bases: TGTGCCAGCAGCCGGAGAAGCGGGGGAGGCTACACCTTC.

The chain recombines TRBV5-1 with TRBJ2-1; 9 bases agree with TRBD2. Germline V gene sequence: CDR1 SGHRS, CDR2 YFSETQ. The CDR3 is 18 amino acids. The V gene end was trimmed by 4 bases and the J gene end by 9 bases; junction bases not matched to a gene: 20. The CDR3 DNA reads as TGCGCCAGCAGCCGATTCTATTTCGAGGTAGCGGGAGTATCTGAGCAGTTCTTC. Residues: CASSRFYFEVAGVSEQFF.

The V call is TRBV19, the J call TRBJ2-5; no clear D gene. V lost 5 bases and J lost 1, with 5 bases in between. Per the germline V gene, CDR1 is LNHDA and CDR2 is SQIVND (reference sequence). The CDR3 runs 12 residues. DNA for the CDR3: TGTGCCAGTAGTCAGGTCCAAGAGACCCAGTACTTC. Encoded protein: CASSQVQETQYF. The full variable domain, completed using reference TRBV19 and TRBJ2-5, is DGGITQSPKYLFRKEGQNVTLSCEQNLNHDAMYWYRQDPGQGLRLIYYSQIVNDFQKGDIAEGYSVSREKKESFPLTVTSAQKNPTAFYLCASSQVQETQYFGPGTRLLVL.

The rearrangement uses TRBV4-3 and TRBJ2-2; the match to TRBD1 covers 9 bases. Germline CDR1 reads LGHNA; CDR2 reads YSLEER. V lost 0 bases and J lost 3; bases outside the gene matches: 5. The CDR3 covers 17 residues. CDR3 coding DNA: TGCGCCAGCAGCCAAGAAAGGCGGACAGGGGACACCGGGGAGCTGTTTTTT. This gives the protein CASSQERRTGDTGELFF.

The V call is TRBV7-9, the J call TRBJ1-1; no firm D call. This CDR3 region has 12 residues. The germline V and J ends were trimmed by 1 base and 8 bases, with 8 bases remaining between them. Germline V gene sequence: CDR1 SEHNR, CDR2 FQNEAQ (reference sequence). The CDR3 DNA is TGTGCCAGCAGCTTAGATCCGGGAGAAGCTTTCTTT. This translates into CASSLDPGEAFF.

CDR3 sequence (DNA): TGTGCCAGCAGTTACTCCGACAGAGGGGGCGGCCACGAGCAGTACTTC. This codes for CASSYSDRGGGHEQYF. The chain uses TRBV6-5 and TRBJ2-7; the match to TRBD1 covers 7 bases. CDR3 size: 16 residues. V trimming: 0 bases; J trimming: 5 bases; junction bases outside the gene matches: 10. Per germline, CDR1 MNHEY and CDR2 SVGAGI.

The chain joins TRBV19 to TRBJ1-2; TRBD1 aligns across 7 bases. This CDR3 spans 13 amino acids. Trimming at V came to 10 bases and at J to 8 bases, leaving 13 bases not matched to a gene. Germline-derived CDR1 and CDR2 are LNHDA and SQIVND (reference sequence). DNA of the CDR3: TGTGCCATCAACCGACAGGGACGGAAAGGCTACACCTTC. Translation: CAINRQGRKGYTF.

The chain is built from TRBV28 and TRBJ2-3, with 9 bases matching TRBD2. The CDR3 is 13 residues long. V shed 6 bases and J 14 bases; nucleotides not matched to a gene: 12. CDR1 is MDHEN and CDR2 is SYDVKM in the germline V gene. The CDR3 DNA sequence: TGTGCCAGCAGGGGGGCGGCGGGAGGGGTGTGGTATTTT. Translation: CASRGAAGGVWYF.

The chain carries TRBV18 and TRBJ2-5; D gene ambiguous. V was clipped by 3 bases and J by 1 base, with 6 bases between them. The CDR3 is 13 amino acids. Germline V CDR1 and CDR2: KGHSH, LQKENI. The CDR3 DNA reads as TGTGCCAGCTCACCTAACTTCCAAGAGACCCAGTACTTC. Translation gives CASSPNFQETQYF.

This chain uses TRBV19 with TRBJ1-4; no definite D call. The V end lost 3 bases, the J end lost 1 base, and 21 bases lay between the germline ends. The CDR3 loop spans 19 amino acids. Germline-derived CDR1 and CDR2 are LNHDA and SQIVND (reference sequence). The CDR3 here is CASSIGLGKSFGTNEKLFF. The CDR3, as DNA: TGTGCCAGTAGTATCGGACTAGGGAAAAGTTTTGGAACTAATGAAAAACTGTTTTTT.